This TCR beta chain was captured in a study of OX40 agonist ivuxolimab in advanced cancers. Study findings and constraints: Expanded peripheral T-cell antigen specificity went undetermined.

For this clone: Its antigen remains unidentified.

Germline V CDR1 and CDR2: SGHVS, FNYEAQ. V was clipped by 2 bases and J by 5 bases, with 10 bases between them. This CDR3 spans 13 amino acids. Assay: immunoSEQ multiplex PCR; the TCRdb copy retains only in-frame clones and omits some. The sample carries about 14,000 clones, about 90% recorded once. The sequence was collected from an adult with an advanced solid tumor such as melanoma, head and neck, liver or kidney cancer. The sample was CD4+ or CD8+ T cells sorted from blood, taken in a trial of the OX40 agonist ivuxolimab. The chain combines TRBV7-6 with TRBJ2-7; D remains unclear. CDR3 nucleotides: TGTGCCAGCAGCTTAAGCCCAGCCAACGAGCAGTACTTC. It encodes CASSLSPANEQYF.